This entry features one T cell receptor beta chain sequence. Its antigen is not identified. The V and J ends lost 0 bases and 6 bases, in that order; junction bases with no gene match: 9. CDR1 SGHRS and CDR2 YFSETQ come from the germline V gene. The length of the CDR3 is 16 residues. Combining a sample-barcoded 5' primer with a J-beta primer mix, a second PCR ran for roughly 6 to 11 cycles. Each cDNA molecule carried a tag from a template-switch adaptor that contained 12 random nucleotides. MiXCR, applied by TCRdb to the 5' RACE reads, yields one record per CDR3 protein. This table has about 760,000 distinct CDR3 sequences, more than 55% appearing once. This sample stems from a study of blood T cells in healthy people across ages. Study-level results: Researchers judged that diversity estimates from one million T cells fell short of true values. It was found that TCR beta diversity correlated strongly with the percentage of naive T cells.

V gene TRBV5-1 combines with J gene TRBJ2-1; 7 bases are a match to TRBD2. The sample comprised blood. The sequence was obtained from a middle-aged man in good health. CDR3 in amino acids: CASSLAGGGWFNEQFF. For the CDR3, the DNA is TGCGCCAGCAGCTTGGCGGGGGGAGGATGGTTCAATGAGCAGTTCTTC.